Each of the 26 T cell receptor beta chains below was sequenced from the same sample in a study of blood T cell repertoires in COVID-19. The protocol was immunoSEQ multiplex PCR, while the TCRdb copy is restricted to in-frame clones and leaves out a portion. The sample includes 25,000 to 30,000 clones, nearly 90% seen only once; the top ten take under 55%. Sequenced material: peripheral blood. The receptor set was obtained from a human donor with acute or convalescent COVID-19. The donor label of this sample is uncertain.

The gene calls are TRBV11-3 and TRBJ2-1, with TRBD2 as a possible D gene (5 bases). Trimming left V 0 bases short and J 4 bases short, with 10 bases between. The CDR3 covers 15 residues. Germline V lookup: CDR1 SGHNT, CDR2 YENEEA. CDR3 region: CASSLEPQRYNEQFF. The CDR3 DNA follows: TGTGCCAGCAGCTTAGAGCCCCAGCGGTACAATGAGCAGTTCTTC.

The CDR3 region is CASRRSGNTIYF. In DNA, the CDR3 is TGTGCCAGTAGGCGCTCTGGAAACACCATATATTTT. The chain uses TRBV19 and TRBJ1-3; D ambiguous. The germline V gene encodes CDR1 LNHDA and CDR2 SQIVND (reference sequence). V lost 6 bases to trimming and J lost 0 bases, with 3 bases between them. There are 12 residues in the CDR3.

CDR3 sequence reads: CASRTQPWQRDSSYNEQFF. In DNA form, the CDR3 reads TGCGCCAGCAGAACCCAGCCTTGGCAGCGGGATAGCTCCTACAATGAGCAGTTCTTC. This chain uses TRBV5-1 with TRBJ2-1; 7 positions match TRBD2. This CDR3 is 19 amino acids long. The V gene's germline CDR1 is SGHRS and CDR2 YFSETQ. The trim removed 5 bases at V and 0 bases at J, leaving 17 bases unmatched.

This chain links TRBV29-1 with TRBJ1-2; D might be TRBD1 (5 bases). The CDR3 length is 12 residues. Trimming cost V 3 bases and J 6 bases, with 11 bases left between them. The germline gives CDR1 SQVTM, CDR2 ANQGSEA. The CDR3: CSVDSLTDGYTF. The CDR3 coding sequence is TGCAGCGTTGATTCCCTGACAGATGGCTACACCTTC.

The genes are TRBV11-2 and TRBJ1-2; tentative D call: TRBD1 (6 bases). V shed 5 bases and J shed 4 bases, with 17 bases lying between them. Looked up from germline, CDR1 is SGHAT and CDR2 is FQNNGV. CDR3 length: 15 residues. CDR3 sequence (DNA): TGTGCCAGCAGCGGTCTACAGGGTCGACTCTATGGCTACACCTTC. Its translation is CASSGLQGRLYGYTF.

The chain uses TRBV6-1 and TRBJ2-7; 7 nucleotides agree with TRBD1. Per the germline V gene, CDR1 is MNHNS and CDR2 is SASEGT. This CDR3 is built from 15 residues. The junction had 4 bases not matched to a gene; V was cut back by 0 bases and J by 2 bases. CDR3 region: CASSEARQGPYEQYF. The DNA of the CDR3 is TGTGCCAGCAGTGAAGCAAGACAGGGACCCTACGAGCAGTACTTC.

The chain has TRBV9 and TRBJ2-5; D is uncertain. Germline CDR1 SGDLS, CDR2 YYNGEE. The CDR3 spans 13 residues. V was cut by 0 bases and J by 5 bases, with 8 bases left in between. Here the CDR3 reads CASSVVPSETQYF. CDR3 sequence (DNA): TGTGCCAGCAGCGTAGTGCCTAGTGAGACCCAGTACTTC.

The V and J genes are TRBV5-1 and TRBJ1-4; D is possibly TRBD1 (5 bases). V dropped 5 bases and J dropped 4 bases, with 12 bases sitting between them. Germline V gives CDR1 SGHRS, CDR2 YFSETQ. The CDR3 loop spans 14 amino acids. Here the CDR3 DNA reads TGCGCCAGCAGTAAAGACAGCCATAATGAAAAACTGTTTTTT. Residues: CASSKDSHNEKLFF.

The chain carries TRBV9 and TRBJ2-1; a possible D gene is TRBD1 (5 bases). Germline values: CDR1 SGDLS, CDR2 YYNGEE. This CDR3 is 15 amino acids long. V was shortened by 0 bases and J by 0 bases, with 7 bases between the two germline ends. CDR3 in amino acids: CASSVDGASYNEQFF. In DNA form, the CDR3 reads TGTGCCAGCAGCGTAGATGGGGCCTCCTACAATGAGCAGTTCTTC.

V gene TRBV28 combines with J gene TRBJ2-5, with a possible D match to TRBD2 (5 bases). Germline assignment: CDR1 MDHEN and CDR2 SYDVKM. V lost 5 bases to trimming and J lost 4 bases, with 14 bases between them. This CDR3 spans 14 amino acids. CDR3 amino acids: CASSEPGKGETQYF. In DNA form, the CDR3 reads TGTGCCAGCAGTGAGCCGGGGAAAGGAGAGACCCAGTACTTC.

This chain uses TRBV12-3 or TRBV12-4 with TRBJ1-5, with D tentatively TRBD1 (6 bases). V lost 9 bases, J lost 4 bases, and 13 bases lay in between. This CDR3 is built from 13 residues. The CDR3 nucleotides are TGTGCCAGTCAGGACAGAATTAATCAGCCCCAGCATTTT. This gives the protein CASQDRINQPQHF.

This clone was seen only a few times. This chain links TRBV6-6 with TRBJ1-2, with 7 nucleotides matching TRBD1. The CDR3 runs to 13 residues. Germline V CDR1 and CDR2: MNHNY, SVGAGI (reference sequence). With V trimmed by 7 bases and J by 4 bases, 6 bases remained unmatched. The DNA of the CDR3 is TGTGCCAGCACGGGACAGATTATCTATGGCTACACCTTC. Amino acids: CASTGQIIYGYTF.

This clone was seen just once. The V gene is TRBV24-1, the J gene TRBJ1-5; D is unclear. The CDR3 extends over 12 amino acids. The germline gives CDR1 KGHDR, CDR2 SFDVKD. Trimming left V 5 bases short and J 9 bases short, with 10 bases between. CDR3 sequence reads: CATSGPLWPQHF. The CDR3 coding sequence is TGTGCCACCAGTGGTCCCCTTTGGCCCCAGCATTTT.

The V gene is TRBV28, the J gene TRBJ1-4, with no clear D. The V gene's germline CDR1 is MDHEN and CDR2 SYDVKM. Trimming took off 7 bases at V and 10 bases at J, with 19 bases between the two ends. The length of the CDR3 is 14 residues. The CDR3 DNA reads as TGTGCCAGCACCTCCACCGGGGAAGTAAGAAAACTGTTTTTT. Protein sequence: CASTSTGEVRKLFF.

The rearrangement links TRBV5-1 to TRBJ2-7; 7 bases agree with TRBD1. This CDR3 is built from 13 residues. Germline CDR1 is SGHRS and CDR2 is YFSETQ. Unmatched junction bases numbered 3, after V lost 5 bases and J lost 1 base. The CDR3 spells CASRPGQSYEQYF. The CDR3, as DNA: TGCGCCAGCAGGCCGGGACAGTCCTACGAGCAGTACTTC.

The chain combines TRBV9 with TRBJ2-7; perhaps TRBD2 as D (6 bases). The germline gives CDR1 SGDLS, CDR2 YYNGEE. The V and J ends lost 0 bases and 3 bases respectively, with 10 bases between them. The CDR3 runs to 14 residues. The CDR3 coding sequence is TGTGCCAGCAGCGTAGGGGACTTATACTACGAGCAGTACTTC. It translates to CASSVGDLYYEQYF.

J is TRBJ2-5 and V is TRBV6-6; 7 bases match TRBD2. Unmatched junction bases numbered 3, after V lost 2 bases and J lost 3 bases. Germline V gene lookup returns CDR1 MNHNY and CDR2 SVGAGI (reference sequence). CDR3 size: 14 residues. CDR3 loop: CASSYLGGEETQYF. DNA of the CDR3: TGTGCCAGCAGTTACCTGGGGGGGGAAGAGACCCAGTACTTC.

The CDR3 bases are TGTGCCAGCAGTTTCGATCTAGCGAAAACCACAGATACGCAGTATTTT. The encoded protein is CASSFDLAKTTDTQYF. The chain carries TRBV28 and TRBJ2-3; weak D call: TRBD2 (6 bases). Germline V CDR1 and CDR2: MDHEN, SYDVKM. With 3 bases removed from V and 2 bases from J, the gap between germline ends came to 15 bases. CDR3 length equals 16 residues.

The chain is built from TRBV19 and TRBJ1-1; 9 bases agree with TRBD1. The CDR3 consists of 14 residues. V dropped 3 bases and J dropped 1; count of bases not matched to a gene: 0. The germline gives CDR1 LNHDA, CDR2 SQIVND (reference sequence). The CDR3 loop reads CASSMGQGNTEAFF. The CDR3, as DNA: TGTGCCAGTAGTATGGGACAGGGGAACACTGAAGCTTTCTTT.

This clone was recorded only once. This sequence joins TRBV10-3 and TRBJ1-6; the match to TRBD1 covers 7 bases. This CDR3 region has 17 residues. J was trimmed by 10 bases and V by 0 bases; bases with no gene match: 12. CDR1 and CDR2 from the germline V gene are ENHRY and SYGVKD. The CDR3 protein is CAISESKGRQGGSPLHF. CDR3 nucleotides: TGTGCCATCAGTGAGTCGAAAGGAAGACAGGGCGGATCACCCCTCCACTTT.

This chain uses TRBV2 with TRBJ2-7, with D tentatively TRBD2 (5 bases). Germline CDR1 and CDR2: SNHLY and FYNNEI. Between the trimmed V and J ends, which lost 3 bases and 2 bases, there was a span of 11 bases. This CDR3 has 14 amino acids. Here the CDR3 DNA reads TGTGCCAGCAGTGACAAGCGGCCTCCCTACGAGCAGTACTTC. Translation gives CASSDKRPPYEQYF.

The V call is TRBV29-1, the J call TRBJ1-1; no clear D gene. The CDR3 length is 14 residues. V was trimmed by 5 bases and J by 1 base, leaving 14 bases between them. The V gene's germline CDR1 is SQVTM and CDR2 ANQGSEA. CDR3 coding DNA: TGCAGCGTTTACCAGGCTCGGGGGAACACTGAAGCTTTCTTT. Translation: CSVYQARGNTEAFF.

V usage is TRBV9 and J usage is TRBJ2-1; tentative D call: TRBD1 (5 bases). V was cut by 0 bases and J by 5 bases, with 9 bases left in between. Germline CDR1 is SGDLS and CDR2 is YYNGEE. The CDR3 extends over 14 amino acids. CDR3: CASSVGGLNNEQFF. In nucleotides, the CDR3 is TGTGCCAGCAGCGTAGGGGGCCTGAACAATGAGCAGTTCTTC. Supplemented by reference TRBV9 and TRBJ2-1, the full variable domain reads DSGVTQTPKHLITATGQRVTLRCSPRSGDLSVYWYQQSLDQGLQFLIQYYNGEERAKGNILERFSAQQFPDLHSELNLSSLELGDSALYFCASSVGGLNNEQFFGPGTRLTVL.

The gene calls are TRBV9 and TRBJ1-2, with 8 bases matching TRBD1. V lost 0 bases to trimming and J lost 7 bases; unmatched junction nucleotides: 8. The V gene's germline CDR1 is SGDLS and CDR2 YYNGEE. The CDR3 sequence is 15 residues long. For the CDR3, the DNA is TGTGCCAGCAGCGTAGAGGCAGGGGGCGCAGGTGGCTACACCTTC. It specifies CASSVEAGGAGGYTF.

The chain carries TRBV11-3 and TRBJ2-2; a weak D match, TRBD1 (5 bases). The CDR3 consists of 15 residues. In germline, CDR1 is SGHNT, CDR2 YENEEA. Trimming pared 5 bases from V and 1 base from J, leaving 11 bases between. CDR3 sequence reads: CASSPHGQNTGELFF. In DNA form, the CDR3 reads TGTGCCAGCAGCCCTCACGGACAGAACACCGGGGAGCTGTTTTTT. Full variable domain (rest looked up from reference TRBV11-3 and TRBJ2-2): EAGVVQSPRYKIIEKKQPVAFWCNPISGHNTLYWYLQNLGQGPELLIRYENEEAVDDSQLPKDRFSAERLKGVDSTLKIQPAELGDSAVYLCASSPHGQNTGELFFGEGSRLTVL.

The chain employs TRBV6-5 and TRBJ1-6; TRBD1 aligns across 9 bases. The CDR3 loop spans 15 amino acids. The germline V gene encodes CDR1 MNHEY and CDR2 SVGAGI. V lost 8 bases and J lost 6; bases outside the gene matches: 8. This chain's CDR3 is CASRTTGGRNSPLHF. The CDR3 bases are TGTGCCAGCCGTACTACAGGGGGCCGTAATTCACCCCTCCACTTT.